This T cell receptor beta chain derives from a study of CD8+CD57+ T cells in acquired aplastic anemia. Findings and caveats of the study: CD8+ Simpson's diversity did not differ significantly between patients and controls.

By flow cytometry, patients selected for sequencing had shown an expansion of CD8+CD57+ cells. Each of the patients presented with severe acquired aplastic anemia. V gave up 5 bases and J gave up 2 bases, with 3 bases separating them. Germline values: CDR1 SEHNR, CDR2 FQNEAQ (reference sequence). The CDR3 runs 11 residues. CDR3 and TCR beta VDJ profiling relied on a genomic DNA template. TCRdb fed the reads into MiXCR, producing one record per CDR3 protein. The table shows 200,000 to 300,000 distinct CDR3 sequences, with more than 45% occurring only once. This clonotype was picked up many times. The target antigen is unknown.

This clonotype was obtained from a human donor with aplastic anemia. The chain joins TRBV7-9 to TRBJ1-1; no clear D gene. Sequenced input: sorted CD4+, CD8+, or CD8+CD57+ T cells (not recorded which) from PBMCs. The CDR3 sequence: CASSGNTEAFF. CDR3 DNA sequence: TGTGCCAGCAGCGGTAACACTGAAGCTTTCTTT.